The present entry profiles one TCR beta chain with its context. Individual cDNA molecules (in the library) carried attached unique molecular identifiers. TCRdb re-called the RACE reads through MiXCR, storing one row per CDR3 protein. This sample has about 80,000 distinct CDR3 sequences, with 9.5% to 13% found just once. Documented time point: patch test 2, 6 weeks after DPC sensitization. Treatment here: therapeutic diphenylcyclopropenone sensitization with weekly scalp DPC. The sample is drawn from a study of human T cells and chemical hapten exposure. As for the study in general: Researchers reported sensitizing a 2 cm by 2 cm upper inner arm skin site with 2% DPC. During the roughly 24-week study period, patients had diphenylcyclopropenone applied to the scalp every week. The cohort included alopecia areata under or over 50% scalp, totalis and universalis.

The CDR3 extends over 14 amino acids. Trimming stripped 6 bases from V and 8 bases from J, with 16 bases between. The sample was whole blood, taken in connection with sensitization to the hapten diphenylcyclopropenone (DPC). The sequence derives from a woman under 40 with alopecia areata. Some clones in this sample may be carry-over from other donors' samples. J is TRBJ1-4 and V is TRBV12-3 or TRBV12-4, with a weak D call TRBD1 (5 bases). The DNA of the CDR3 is TGTGCCAGCAGCGGATCCCAGGGTTACGAAAAACTGTTTTTT. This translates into CASSGSQGYEKLFF.